This T cell receptor beta chain appears in the sequencing data of a study of cytomegalovirus exposure and HLA in healthy donors. The study ran its PCR with 60 Vbeta and 13 Jbeta primers. Measured with immunoSEQ multiplex PCR; TCRdb has only the in-frame clones, and not every one. Its clone listing holds approximately 110,000 clones. Unrecorded immune exposure was likely among donors, who were nominally healthy when sampled. Trimming took off 3 bases at V and 4 bases at J, with 18 bases between the two ends. Germline V gene sequence: CDR1 KGHSH, CDR2 LQKENI. This CDR3 has 16 residues. As to this clone: Antigen unknown.

Points from the study as a whole: TCR beta V segments were, for the most part, productive about 87% or about 30% of the time in an earlier analysis.

V is TRBV18 and J is TRBJ1-2; D is perhaps TRBD1 (5 bases). The sample comprised PBMCs. The sequence derives from a man aged 45-65 years in good health and CMV-seronegative. For the CDR3, the DNA is TGTGCCAGCTCACCCAATGCTGGGACTGCACGCTATGGCTACACCTTC. It codes for CASSPNAGTARYGYTF.